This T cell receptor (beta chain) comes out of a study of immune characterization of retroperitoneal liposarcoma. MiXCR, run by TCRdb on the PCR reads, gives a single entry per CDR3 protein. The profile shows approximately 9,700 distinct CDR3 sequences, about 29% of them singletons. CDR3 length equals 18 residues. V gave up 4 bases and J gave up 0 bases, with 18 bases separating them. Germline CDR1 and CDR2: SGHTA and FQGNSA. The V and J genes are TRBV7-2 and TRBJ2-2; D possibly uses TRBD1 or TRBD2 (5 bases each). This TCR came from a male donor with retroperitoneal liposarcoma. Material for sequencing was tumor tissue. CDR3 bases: TGTGCCAGCAGCTACCCAATTGATGGGGGAGCGAACACCGGGGAGCTGTTTTTT. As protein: CASSYPIDGGANTGELFF.